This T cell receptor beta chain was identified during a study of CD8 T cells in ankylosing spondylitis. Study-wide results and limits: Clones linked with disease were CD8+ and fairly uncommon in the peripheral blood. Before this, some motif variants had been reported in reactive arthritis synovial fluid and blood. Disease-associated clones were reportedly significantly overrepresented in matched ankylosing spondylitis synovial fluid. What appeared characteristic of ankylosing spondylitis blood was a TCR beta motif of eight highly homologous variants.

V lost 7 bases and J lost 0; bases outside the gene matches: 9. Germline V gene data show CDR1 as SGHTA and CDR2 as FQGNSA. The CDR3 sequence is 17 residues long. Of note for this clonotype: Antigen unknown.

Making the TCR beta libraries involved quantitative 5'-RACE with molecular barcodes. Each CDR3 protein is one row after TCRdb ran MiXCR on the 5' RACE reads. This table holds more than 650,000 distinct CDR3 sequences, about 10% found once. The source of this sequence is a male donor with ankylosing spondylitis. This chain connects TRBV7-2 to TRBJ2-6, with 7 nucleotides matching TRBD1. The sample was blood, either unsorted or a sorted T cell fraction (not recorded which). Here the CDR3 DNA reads TGTGCCAGCAACCGACAGGGTTCGAGCTCTGGGGCCAACGTCCTGACTTTC. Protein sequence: CASNRQGSSSGANVLTF.